One sample yielded the 2 T cell receptor beta chains listed below, sequenced in a study of blood T cell repertoires in COVID-19. Data came from immunoSEQ multiplex PCR; TCRdb stores just in-frame clones and leaves some out. The sample yields approximately 160,000 clones, about 83% seen once. The source material was peripheral blood. The receptors were gathered from a man aged 65 to 85 who had recovered from COVID-19.

This clone has ten or more counts. The chain carries TRBV10-3 and TRBJ2-1; unclear D gene. Germline CDR1 and CDR2: ENHRY and SYGVKD. V was clipped by 3 bases and J by 9 bases, with 12 bases between them. CDR3 size: 13 residues. The CDR3 loop reads CAISETYGGEQFF. The CDR3 DNA sequence: TGTGCCATCAGTGAAACCTACGGTGGTGAGCAGTTCTTC.

This clone was counted a few times. This chain links TRBV29-1 with TRBJ1-5, with 7 bases aligning to TRBD1. The J segment lost 4 bases and the V segment lost 7 bases, leaving 10 bases of the junction unmatched. The CDR3 length is 14 residues. CDR1 is SQVTM and CDR2 is ANQGSEA in the germline V gene. The CDR3 bases are TGCAGCGCCACGCAGGGGGTAGGTAATCAGCCCCAGCATTTT. Translating gives CSATQGVGNQPQHF.